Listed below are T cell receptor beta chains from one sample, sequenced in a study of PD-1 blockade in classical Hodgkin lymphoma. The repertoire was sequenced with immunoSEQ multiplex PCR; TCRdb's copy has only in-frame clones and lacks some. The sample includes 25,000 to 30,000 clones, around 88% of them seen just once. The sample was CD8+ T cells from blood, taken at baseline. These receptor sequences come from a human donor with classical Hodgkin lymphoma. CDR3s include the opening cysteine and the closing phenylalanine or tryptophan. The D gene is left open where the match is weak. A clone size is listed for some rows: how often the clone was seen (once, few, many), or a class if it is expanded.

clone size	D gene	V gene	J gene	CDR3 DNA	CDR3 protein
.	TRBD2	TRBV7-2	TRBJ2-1	TGTGCCAGCAGCTGGGGGACTAGCTGGGGTTACAATGAGCAGTTCTTC	CASSWGTSWGYNEQFF
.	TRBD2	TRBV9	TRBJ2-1	TGTGCCAGCAGCGCACCTCTAGCGTTAGCGGGCGCCAGATCATACAATGAGCAGTTCTTC	CASSAPLALAGARSYNEQFF
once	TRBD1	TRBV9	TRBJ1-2	TGTGCCGCACAGGGGGTAGAGGGCTACACCTTC	CAAQGVEGYTF
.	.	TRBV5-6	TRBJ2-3	TGTGCCAGCGAGGAGGGGGCCGATACGCAGTATTTT	CASEEGADTQYF
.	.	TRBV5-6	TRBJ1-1	TGTGCCAGCAGCCCCAGGTACACTGAAGCTTTCTTT	CASSPRYTEAFF
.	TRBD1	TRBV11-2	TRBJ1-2	TGTGCCAGCAGCTTAGCTCACAGGGGGCGCGGAAATGGCTACACCTTC	CASSLAHRGRGNGYTF
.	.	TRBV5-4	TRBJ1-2	TGTGCCAGCAGCTTGTCGATCCGGGACGGAGACCCCTACACCTTC	CASSLSIRDGDPYTF
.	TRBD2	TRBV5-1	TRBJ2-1	TGCGCCAGCAGCTTGTATCCTAGCGGGGTCCAATACAATGAGCAGTTCTTC	CASSLYPSGVQYNEQFF
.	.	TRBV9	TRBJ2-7	TGTGCCAGCAGCGTTGGCGTCAGCCCCTACGAGCAGTACTTC	CASSVGVSPYEQYF
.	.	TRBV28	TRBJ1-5	TGTGCCAGCAGCCTTACCCCTGATCGGCCCCAGCATTTT	CASSLTPDRPQHF
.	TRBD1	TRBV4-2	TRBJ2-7	TGTGCCAGCAGCCAGGAGGACAGGGGCTGGTACGAGCAGTACTTC	CASSQEDRGWYEQYF
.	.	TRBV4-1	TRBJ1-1	TGCGCCAGCAGCCTAGGGTCTGAAGCTTTCTTT	CASSLGSEAFF
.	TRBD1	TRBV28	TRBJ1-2	TGTGCCAGCAGTCGACCCGGGACAGGGTATGGCTACACCTTC	CASSRPGTGYGYTF
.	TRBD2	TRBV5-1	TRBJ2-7	TGCGCCAGCGGGGGGGGTGACGAGCAGTACTTC	CASGGGDEQYF
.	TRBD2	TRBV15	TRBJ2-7	TGTGCCACCAGCAGAGATCTGGGGAGGGCCTACGAGCAGTACTTC	CATSRDLGRAYEQYF
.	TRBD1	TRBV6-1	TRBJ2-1	TGTGCCAGCAGCGAAACCGGGACAGGGGACTACAATGAGCAGTTCTTC	CASSETGTGDYNEQFF
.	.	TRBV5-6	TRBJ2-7	TGTGCCAGCAGCTCAACGAGCGATTGGAGGGTCGGGAACGAGCAGTACTTC	CASSSTSDWRVGNEQYF
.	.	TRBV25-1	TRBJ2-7	TGTGCCAGCAGTATGCTGGGGCTCGACGAGCAGTACTTC	CASSMLGLDEQYF
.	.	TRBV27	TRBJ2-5	TGTGCCAGCAGTTCAGGGGAGGAGAAGACCCAGTACTTC	CASSSGEEKTQYF
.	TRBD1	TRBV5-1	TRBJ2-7	TGCGCCAGCAGCTTCGGGACAGGGGGCTACGAGCAGTACTTC	CASSFGTGGYEQYF
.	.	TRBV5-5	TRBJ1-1	TGTGCCAGCAGCAAAGGACAGACCAACACTGAAGCTTTCTTT	CASSKGQTNTEAFF
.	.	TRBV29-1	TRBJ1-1	TGCAGCGTTGCATTGAACACTGAAGCTTTCTTT	CSVALNTEAFF
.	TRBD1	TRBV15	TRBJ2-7	TGTGCCACCAGCAGAGATCGTCCAGGGGGTCTCTCCTACGAGCAGTACTTC	CATSRDRPGGLSYEQYF
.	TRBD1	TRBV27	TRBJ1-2	TGTGCCAGCAGTCACGGGACAGGGGGCGCGGATGGCTACACCTTC	CASSHGTGGADGYTF
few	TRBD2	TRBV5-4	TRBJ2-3	TGTGCCAGCAGCATACCGGAGCGGGGACTAGTCACAGATACGCAGTATTTT	CASSIPERGLVTDTQYF
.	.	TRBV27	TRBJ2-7	TGTGCCAGCGGAGGGCGTCCCTACGAGCAGTACTTC	CASGGRPYEQYF
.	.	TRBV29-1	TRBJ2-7	TGCAGCGTTGCATCGGGGGCCTACGAGCAGTACTTC	CSVASGAYEQYF
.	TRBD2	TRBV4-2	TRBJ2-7	TGTGCCAGCAGCCAAGGGGACTACTCCTACGAGCAGTACTTC	CASSQGDYSYEQYF
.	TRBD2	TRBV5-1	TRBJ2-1	TGCGCCAGCAGTGGTGGGAGGGCCCCCTACAATGAGCAGTTCTTC	CASSGGRAPYNEQFF
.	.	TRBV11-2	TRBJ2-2	TGTGCCAGCAGTTTGCAGGGGCCGAACACCGGGGAGCTGTTTTTT	CASSLQGPNTGELFF
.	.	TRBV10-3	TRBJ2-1	TGTGCCATCAGGCCGACCACTTGGGATCTGGGCTTGAGCTCCTACAATGAGCAGTTCTTC	CAIRPTTWDLGLSSYNEQFF
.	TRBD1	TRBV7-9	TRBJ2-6	TGTGCCAGCAGCCCCCCGGTGGACAGGACGCGCTCTGGGGCCAACGTCCTGACTTTC	CASSPPVDRTRSGANVLTF
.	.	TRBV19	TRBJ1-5	TGTGCCAGTAGTACAGGGGTTTTTAATCAGCCCCAGCATTTT	CASSTGVFNQPQHF
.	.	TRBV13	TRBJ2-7	TGTGCCAGCAGCTTAGGAAACTCCTACGAGCAGTACTTC	CASSLGNSYEQYF
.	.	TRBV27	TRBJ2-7	TGTGCCAGCAGTTTTTTACCAGGGGACTACGAGCAGTACTTC	CASSFLPGDYEQYF
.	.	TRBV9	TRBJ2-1	TGTGCCAGCAGCGTAGGCCAGGGGGGCTACAATGAGCAGTTCTTC	CASSVGQGGYNEQFF
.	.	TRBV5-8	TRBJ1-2	TGTGCCAGCAGCCCTACCCTCTTC	CASSPTLF
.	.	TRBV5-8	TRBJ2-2	TGTGCCAGCAGCGGGCGCGGGGAGCTGTTTTTT	CASSGRGELFF
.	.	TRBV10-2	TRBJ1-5	TGCGCCAGCAGTGGATCAGGTAGCAATCAGCCCCAGCATTTT	CASSGSGSNQPQHF
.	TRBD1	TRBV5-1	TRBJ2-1	TGCGCCAGCAGCGCTCCGGGACAGGGAGTCAATGAGCAGTTCTTC	CASSAPGQGVNEQFF
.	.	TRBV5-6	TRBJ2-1	TGTGCCAGCAGCGAGAGGGCCACATACAATGAGCAGTTCTTC	CASSERATYNEQFF
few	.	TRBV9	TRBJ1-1	TGTGCCAGCAGCGTGGACAGCACTGAAGCTTTCTTT	CASSVDSTEAFF
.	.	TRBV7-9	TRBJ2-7	TGTGCCAGCAGCTCGATAGCCTACGAGCAGTACTTC	CASSSIAYEQYF
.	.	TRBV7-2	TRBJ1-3	TGTGCCAGCAGCTTATTGGGGTCTGGAAACACCATATATTTT	CASSLLGSGNTIYF
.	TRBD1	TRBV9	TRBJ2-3	TGTGCCAGCAGTAGGACAGGGGGGACAGATACGCAGTATTTT	CASSRTGGTDTQYF
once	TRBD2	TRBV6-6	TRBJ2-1	TGTGCCAGCAGCTGGACTAGCGGGAGCTCCTACAATGAGCAGTTCTTC	CASSWTSGSSYNEQFF
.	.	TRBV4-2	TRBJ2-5	TGTGCCAGCAGCCAAGTGAGAATGGAGAAAGAGACCCAGTACTTC	CASSQVRMEKETQYF
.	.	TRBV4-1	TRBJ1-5	TGCGCCAGCAGCCAAGAATGGGGGGGGAATCAGCCCCAGCATTTT	CASSQEWGGNQPQHF
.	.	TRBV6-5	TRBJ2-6	TGTGCCAGCAGTAAAACAGGGTTCGGGGCCAACGTCCTGACTTTC	CASSKTGFGANVLTF
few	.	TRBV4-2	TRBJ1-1	TGTGCCAGCAGCCATTTGCTTGAAGCTTTCTTT	CASSHLLEAFF
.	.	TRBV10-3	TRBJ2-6	TGTGCCGTGAGAGGGTTCTCTGGGGCCAACGTCCTGACTTTC	CAVRGFSGANVLTF
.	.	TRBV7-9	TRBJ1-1	TGTGCCAGCAGCTTCGCTCGGGGGGTGAACACTGAAGCTTTCTTT	CASSFARGVNTEAFF
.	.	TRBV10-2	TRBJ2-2	TGCGCCAGCAGCGGACTTAACACCGGGGAGCTGTTTTTT	CASSGLNTGELFF
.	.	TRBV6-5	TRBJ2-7	TGTGCCAGCAGTCAAGAGACAGGATCGGACGAGCAGTACTTC	CASSQETGSDEQYF
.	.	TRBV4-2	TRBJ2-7	TGTGCCAGCAGCCAAGAAATGGCTGGAACCTACGAGCAGTACTTC	CASSQEMAGTYEQYF
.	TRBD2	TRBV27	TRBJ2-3	TGTGCCAGCAGTTTATTCACTAGCGGGACAGATACGCAGTATTTT	CASSLFTSGTDTQYF
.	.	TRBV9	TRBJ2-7	TGTGCCAGCAGCGTAGCCGGCAGGGCGGGAACCTACGAGCAGTACTTC	CASSVAGRAGTYEQYF